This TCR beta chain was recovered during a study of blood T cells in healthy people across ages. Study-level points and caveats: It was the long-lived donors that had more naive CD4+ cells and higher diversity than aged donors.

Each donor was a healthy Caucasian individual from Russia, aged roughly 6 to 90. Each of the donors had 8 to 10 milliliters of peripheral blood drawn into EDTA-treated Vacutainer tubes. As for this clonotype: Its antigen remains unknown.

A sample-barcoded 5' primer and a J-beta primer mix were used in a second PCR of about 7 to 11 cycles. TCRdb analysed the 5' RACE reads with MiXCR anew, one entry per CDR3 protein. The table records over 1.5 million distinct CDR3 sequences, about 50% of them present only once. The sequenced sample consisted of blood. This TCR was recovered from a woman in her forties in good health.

The CDR3 loop reads CASSGAGGPLTDTQYF. CDR3 DNA sequence: TGTGCCAGCAGTGGAGCGGGGGGGCCCCTCACAGATACGCAGTATTTT. The V call is TRBV12-3 or TRBV12-4, the J call TRBJ2-3; 10 positions agree with TRBD2. There are 16 residues in the CDR3. The junction had 7 bases not matched to a gene; V was cut back by 5 bases and J by 2 bases.